This T cell receptor beta chain was retrieved from a study of OX40 agonist ivuxolimab in advanced cancers. Across the study: Under the entry rules, prior anti-PD-1, anti-PD-L1 or anti-CTLA-4 therapy was allowed, and approximately 40% had some. Three patients had partial responses: one hepatocellular carcinoma, two cutaneous melanoma. Study-wide results and caveats: Nonresponders included some who also had low normalized T-cell clonal expansion.

The repertoire was sequenced with immunoSEQ multiplex PCR; TCRdb's copy has only in-frame clones and lacks some. Among 30,000 to 45,000 clones listed, about three quarters were seen once. CDR1 SEHNR and CDR2 FQNEAQ come from the germline V gene (reference sequence). J lost 6 bases, V lost 2 bases, and 2 bases had no gene match. There are 15 residues in the CDR3. The table lists this clone with a count of one. Its antigen is unknown. The source material was CD4+ or CD8+ T cells sorted from blood, sampled in a trial of the OX40 agonist ivuxolimab. The sequence was obtained from an adult with an advanced solid tumor such as melanoma, head and neck, liver or kidney cancer. This chain connects TRBV7-9 to TRBJ2-1; TRBD2 matches 12 bases. CDR3 protein: CASSLLAGGLNEQFF. The CDR3 nucleotides are TGTGCCAGCAGCTTACTAGCGGGGGGGCTCAATGAGCAGTTCTTC.